What follows describes a single T cell receptor (beta chain). These data belong to a study of cytomegalovirus exposure and HLA in healthy donors. TCRdb's copy holds only in-frame clones and misses some; the assay was immunoSEQ multiplex PCR. The sample records roughly 300,000 clones, 70% to 90% being singletons. The trim removed 10 bases at V and 5 bases at J, leaving 8 bases unmatched. The CDR3 spans 13 residues. Germline loops: CDR1 SNHLY, CDR2 FYNNEI. The chain is built from TRBV2 and TRBJ2-7; 10 nucleotides match TRBD2. This TCR came from a woman aged 18-29 years in good health and CMV-seronegative. Sequences were obtained from PBMCs. For the CDR3, the DNA is TGTGCCATTCCGGGACTAGCGCCCCACGAGCAGTACTTC. Translated, it gives CAIPGLAPHEQYF.